This paragraph covers one T cell receptor (beta chain) sequence. Its target is not known. Execution of the assay was at deep level. Sorted-subset replicate PCR reactions contained approximately 190 ng DNA, corresponding to about 30,000 T cell genomes. In the authors' methods: Junction-only sequences without quality scores came from ImmunoSEQ, so filtering differed. Using immunoSEQ multiplex PCR, the repertoire was profiled, and TCRdb retains in-frame clones only, with some absent. D and trimming come from the DNA, and the V and J calls and clone size come from that table. The sample comprises over a million clones, about 76% of which are singletons, and about 1.5% rests with the top ten. This entry belongs to a study of shared clonotypes between healthy human individuals. CDR3 length equals 16 residues. V was shortened by 5 bases and J by 3 bases, with 16 bases between the two germline ends. CDR1 MDHEN and CDR2 SYDVKM come from the germline V gene.

General observations from the study: Researchers found naive subsets generally carried larger estimated richness than memory subsets.

The rearrangement joins TRBV28 to TRBJ1-4; D unclear. Specimen: memory CD4+ T cells sorted from blood. Documented subset: CD45RA-negative fraction. This receptor was identified in a man aged 18-30 years in good health. The CDR3 DNA reads as TGTGCCAGCAGTATCCCAGGAGGGATCCCTAATGAAAAACTGTTTTTT. Protein product: CASSIPGGIPNEKLFF.